The sequence of this T cell receptor (beta chain) was determined in a study of blood T cell repertoires in COVID-19. Across the study: There were acute and convalescent COVID-19 samples, and they came from the United States, Italy and Spain. Sample material is recorded as cDNA or gDNA derived from T cells, B-cell-depleted T cells, or PBMCs.

Authors' processing steps: Amplification of reference gene primers was used by the study to estimate nucleated cell counts. Assay used: immunoSEQ multiplex PCR; TCRdb lists only in-frame clones, some missing. V and J calls and clone size are as listed in that table; D and trimming were resolved from the DNA. Among 70,000 to 80,000 clones listed, roughly 83% were seen once. Germline CDR1 is SGHTA and CDR2 is FQGNSA. This CDR3 has 15 amino acids. The trim removed 4 bases at V and 5 bases at J, leaving 7 bases unmatched. The chain uses TRBV7-2 and TRBJ1-1, with 10 bases matching TRBD1. This TCR was recovered from a man older than 75 with acute or convalescent COVID-19. The sample was peripheral blood. CDR3 in DNA: TGTGCCAGCAGCTCCCGGGACAGGGGTTTTACTGAAGCTTTCTTT. This codes for CASSSRDRGFTEAFF.